Listed below are T cell receptor beta chains from one sample, sequenced in a study of T cell responses to AZD1222 COVID-19 vaccine. Measured with immunoSEQ multiplex PCR; TCRdb has only the in-frame clones, and not every one. The table records 180,000 or so clones, roughly 94% of them present only once. The sample in question was peripheral blood, obtained on day 0 of AZD1222 vaccination. The receptors were gathered from an adult in good health. Both conserved end residues are part of each CDR3. The order of the fields is CDR3 protein, CDR3 DNA, CDR3 length, J gene, V gene, clone size, D gene. D genes are given only for firm matches. Size is omitted from some rows. Given values are once, few, many or a class for expanded clones.

cdr3_aa: CASSSRQGQGEQYF; cdr3_nt: TGTGCCAGCAGTTCTCGACAGGGCCAGGGCGAGCAGTACTTC; cdr3_length: 14; j_call: TRBJ2-7; v_call: TRBV6-5; clone_size: NA; d_call: TRBD1
cdr3_aa: CASSYSDGVTDTQYF; cdr3_nt: TGTGCCAGCAGCTATAGTGACGGGGTCACAGATACGCAGTATTTT; cdr3_length: 15; j_call: TRBJ2-3; v_call: TRBV28; clone_size: few; d_call: NA
cdr3_aa: CASSRRELMDTGELFF; cdr3_nt: TGTGCCAGCTCCCGGAGGGAGTTGATGGACACCGGGGAGCTGTTTTTT; cdr3_length: 16; j_call: TRBJ2-2; v_call: TRBV18; clone_size: NA; d_call: NA
cdr3_aa: CASSLNRVAEKLFF; cdr3_nt: TGTGCCAGCAGCTTAAACAGGGTTGCAGAAAAACTGTTTTTT; cdr3_length: 14; j_call: TRBJ1-4; v_call: TRBV11-2; clone_size: NA; d_call: NA
cdr3_aa: CATSSGTPLDNEQFF; cdr3_nt: TGTGCCACCAGCTCCGGGACACCCCTCGACAATGAGCAGTTCTTC; cdr3_length: 15; j_call: TRBJ2-1; v_call: TRBV24-1; clone_size: NA; d_call: NA
cdr3_aa: CASSHQLADNTGELFF; cdr3_nt: TGTGCCAGCAGTCACCAGCTAGCGGACAACACCGGGGAGCTGTTTTTT; cdr3_length: 16; j_call: TRBJ2-2; v_call: TRBV7-9; clone_size: NA; d_call: TRBD2
cdr3_aa: CASKGGGVTEAFF; cdr3_nt: TGTGCCAGTAAGGGTGGAGGGGTCACTGAAGCTTTCTTT; cdr3_length: 13; j_call: TRBJ1-1; v_call: TRBV19; clone_size: NA; d_call: NA
cdr3_aa: CAISGGPQDTQYF; cdr3_nt: TGTGCCATCAGTGGTGGACCACAAGATACGCAGTATTTT; cdr3_length: 13; j_call: TRBJ2-3; v_call: TRBV10-3; clone_size: NA; d_call: NA
cdr3_aa: CATRGGSTDTQYF; cdr3_nt: TGTGCCACCAGGGGGGGGAGCACAGATACGCAGTATTTT; cdr3_length: 13; j_call: TRBJ2-3; v_call: TRBV10-3; clone_size: NA; d_call: NA
cdr3_aa: CASSITGTGGDEQFF; cdr3_nt: TGTGCCAGTAGTATAACTGGGACAGGGGGCGATGAGCAGTTCTTC; cdr3_length: 15; j_call: TRBJ2-1; v_call: TRBV19; clone_size: NA; d_call: TRBD1
cdr3_aa: CASSPLGPVATNEKLFF; cdr3_nt: TGTGCCAGCTCACCGTTGGGGCCCGTTGCAACTAATGAAAAACTGTTTTTT; cdr3_length: 17; j_call: TRBJ1-4; v_call: TRBV18; clone_size: NA; d_call: NA
cdr3_aa: CASSLDRGAGYTF; cdr3_nt: TGTGCCAGCAGCCTGGACAGGGGAGCTGGCTACACCTTC; cdr3_length: 13; j_call: TRBJ1-2; v_call: TRBV28; clone_size: NA; d_call: TRBD1
cdr3_aa: CASTPRGHRPYSYTF; cdr3_nt: TGTGCCAGCACCCCTAGGGGCCATAGACCGTATAGCTACACCTTC; cdr3_length: 15; j_call: TRBJ1-2; v_call: TRBV27; clone_size: NA; d_call: NA
cdr3_aa: CASSEGRTHTEAFF; cdr3_nt: TGTGCCAGCAGTGAGGGCCGGACTCACACTGAAGCTTTCTTT; cdr3_length: 14; j_call: TRBJ1-1; v_call: TRBV2; clone_size: NA; d_call: NA
cdr3_aa: CASSEAYNEQFF; cdr3_nt: TGTGCCAGCAGTGAGGCCTACAATGAGCAGTTCTTC; cdr3_length: 12; j_call: TRBJ2-1; v_call: TRBV2; clone_size: NA; d_call: NA
cdr3_aa: CASSKDSDLFYGYTF; cdr3_nt: TGTGCCAGCAGTAAGGACAGCGACCTTTTCTATGGCTACACCTTC; cdr3_length: 15; j_call: TRBJ1-2; v_call: TRBV27; clone_size: NA; d_call: NA